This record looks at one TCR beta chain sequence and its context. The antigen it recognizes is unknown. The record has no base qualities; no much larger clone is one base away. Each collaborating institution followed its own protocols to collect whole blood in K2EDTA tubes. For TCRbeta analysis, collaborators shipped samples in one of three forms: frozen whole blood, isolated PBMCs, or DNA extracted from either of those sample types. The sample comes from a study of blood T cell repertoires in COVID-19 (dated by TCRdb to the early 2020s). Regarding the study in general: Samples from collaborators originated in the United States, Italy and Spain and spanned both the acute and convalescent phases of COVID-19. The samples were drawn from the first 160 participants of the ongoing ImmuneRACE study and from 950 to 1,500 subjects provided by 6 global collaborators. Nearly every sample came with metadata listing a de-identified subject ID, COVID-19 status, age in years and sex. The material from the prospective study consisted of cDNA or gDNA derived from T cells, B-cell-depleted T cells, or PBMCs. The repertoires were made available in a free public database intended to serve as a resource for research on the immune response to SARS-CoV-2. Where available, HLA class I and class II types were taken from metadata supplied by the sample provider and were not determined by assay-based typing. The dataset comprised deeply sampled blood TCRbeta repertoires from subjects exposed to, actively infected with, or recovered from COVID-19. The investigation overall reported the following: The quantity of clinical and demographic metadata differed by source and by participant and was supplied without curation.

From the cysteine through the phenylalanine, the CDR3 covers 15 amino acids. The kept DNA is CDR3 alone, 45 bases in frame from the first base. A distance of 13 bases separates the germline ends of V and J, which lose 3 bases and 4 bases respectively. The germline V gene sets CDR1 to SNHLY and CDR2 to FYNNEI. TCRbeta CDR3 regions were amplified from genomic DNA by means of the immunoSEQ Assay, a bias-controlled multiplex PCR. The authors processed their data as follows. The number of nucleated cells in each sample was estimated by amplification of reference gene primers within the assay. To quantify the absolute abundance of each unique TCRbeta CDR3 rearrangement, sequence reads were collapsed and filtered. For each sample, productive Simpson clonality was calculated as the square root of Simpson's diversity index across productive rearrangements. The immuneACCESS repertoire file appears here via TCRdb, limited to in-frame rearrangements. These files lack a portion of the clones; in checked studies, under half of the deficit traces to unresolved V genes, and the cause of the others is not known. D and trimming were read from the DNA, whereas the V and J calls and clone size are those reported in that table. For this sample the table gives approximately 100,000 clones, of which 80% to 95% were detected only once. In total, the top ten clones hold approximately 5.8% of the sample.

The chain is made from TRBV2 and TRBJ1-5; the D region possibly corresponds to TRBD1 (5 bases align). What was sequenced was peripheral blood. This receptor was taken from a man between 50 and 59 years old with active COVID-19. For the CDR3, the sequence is CASSEVRERNQPQHF. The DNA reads TGTGCCAGCAGTGAGGTCAGGGAACGAAATCAGCCCCAGCATTTT.